This TCR beta chain was obtained from a study of blood T cell repertoires in COVID-19. Study as a whole: From T cells, B-cell-depleted T cells, or PBMCs came the material, which was cDNA or gDNA.

Authors' processing steps: Amplification with reference gene primers provided the estimates of nucleated cell counts. Sequencing was performed with immunoSEQ multiplex PCR; in TCRdb, only in-frame clones are kept and a portion is missing. V and J calls and clone size are copied from that table; D and trimming were computed from the DNA. Counted here are over 55,000 clones, around 79% occurring once; the ten biggest clones make up about 30%. Germline V gene data show CDR1 as SGHTA and CDR2 as FQGNSA. There are 13 residues in the CDR3. The V end was cut by 4 bases, the J end by 2 bases, with 9 bases between.

The source of this sequence is a human donor in a cohort sampled during active COVID-19. Sequencing was performed on peripheral blood. The V call is TRBV7-2, the J call TRBJ2-7; D is ambiguous. CDR3 in amino acids: CASSSTEAYEQYF. The CDR3 DNA is TGTGCCAGCAGCTCCACTGAAGCCTACGAGCAGTACTTC.